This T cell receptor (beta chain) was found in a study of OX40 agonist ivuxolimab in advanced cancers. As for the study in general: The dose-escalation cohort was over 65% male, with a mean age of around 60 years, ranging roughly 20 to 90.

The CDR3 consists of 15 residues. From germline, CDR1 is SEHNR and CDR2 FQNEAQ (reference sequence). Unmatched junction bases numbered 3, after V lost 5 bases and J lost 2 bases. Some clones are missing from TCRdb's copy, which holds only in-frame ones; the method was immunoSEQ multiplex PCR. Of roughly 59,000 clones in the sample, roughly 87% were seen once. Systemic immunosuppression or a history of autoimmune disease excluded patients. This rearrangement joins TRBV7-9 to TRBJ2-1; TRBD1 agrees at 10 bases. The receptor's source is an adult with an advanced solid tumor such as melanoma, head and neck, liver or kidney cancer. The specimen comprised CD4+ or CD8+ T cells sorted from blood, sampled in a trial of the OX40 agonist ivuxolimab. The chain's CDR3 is CASSQGQGAYNEQFF. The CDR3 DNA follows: TGTGCCAGCAGCCAAGGACAGGGGGCCTACAATGAGCAGTTCTTC.